This TCR beta chain was sequenced in a study of metastatic and nonmetastatic thyroid tumors. Germline V lookup: CDR1 SNHLY, CDR2 FYNNEI. The V and J ends lost 7 bases and 5 bases respectively, with 14 bases between them. This CDR3 region has 13 residues. This clone was detected a few times. There were no patients who had received any treatment before thyroid surgery. TCRdb re-analyzed the PCR reads through MiXCR. The sample shows approximately 35,000 clones, 18% of them seen only once. Sequenced material: blood. The TCR sequence derives from a male donor with papillary thyroid cancer or a benign thyroid nodule (not recorded which). Some clones in this sample may be carry-over from other donors' samples. This chain uses TRBV2 with TRBJ1-1, with D unresolved. The CDR3 loop reads CASKDRQETEAFF. Here the CDR3 DNA reads TGTGCCAGCAAGGACCGGCAGGAGACTGAAGCTTTCTTT.